These 24 T cell receptor beta chains were all obtained from the same sample, sequenced in a study of response to subunit inactivated influenza vaccine. TCRdb reprocessed the RT-PCR reads with MiXCR, giving one entry per CDR3 protein. The sample contains approximately 500,000 distinct CDR3 sequences, under 25% of which appear only once. These same records also appear under a second study, on T cells expressing NK-cell markers. As that report states: Template switching by 5'RACE with UMIs generated the TCR beta cDNA.

Sequenced here: CD4+ T cells sorted from PBMCs, sampled less than 13 days after vaccination. The receptors derive from a man aged 50-60 years who received an inactivated influenza vaccine.

This chain uses TRBV27 with TRBJ2-2; possibly TRBD2 for D (5 bases). The ends were cut back, 7 bases at V and 4 bases at J, with 10 bases in the middle. This CDR3 region has 13 residues. Looked up from germline, CDR1 is MNHEY and CDR2 is SMNVEV (reference sequence). DNA for the CDR3: TGTGCCAGCAATATTCGGGGCACCGGGGAGCTGTTTTTT. Amino acid sequence: CASNIRGTGELFF.

The V gene is TRBV11-2, the J gene TRBJ2-5; no clear D. The V and J ends lost 5 bases and 5 bases respectively, with 18 bases between them. Germline CDR1 reads SGHAT; CDR2 reads FQNNGV. This CDR3 has 15 amino acids. CDR3 region: CASSPAGHGLETQYF. Here the CDR3 DNA reads TGTGCCAGCAGCCCCGCAGGTCATGGATTGGAGACCCAGTACTTC.

A few counts support this clonotype. The chain couples TRBV7-2 to TRBJ2-5, with D hard to call. The V gene's germline CDR1 is SGHTA and CDR2 FQGNSA. V was cut by 1 base and J by 5 bases, with 17 bases left in between. CDR3 size: 16 residues. Written as DNA, the CDR3 is TGTGCCAGCAGCTTAGGAGACCGAAACCGGTGGGAGACCCAGTACTTC. This encodes CASSLGDRNRWETQYF. Supplemented by reference TRBV7-2 and TRBJ2-5, the full variable domain reads GAGVSQSPSNKVTEKGKDVELRCDPISGHTALYWYRQSLGQGLEFLIYFQGNSAPDKSGLPSDRFSAERTGGSVSTLTIQRTQQEDSAVYLCASSLGDRNRWETQYFGPGTRLLVL.

This chain uses TRBV4-3 with TRBJ2-7, with 13 positions matching TRBD2. The CDR3 runs to 17 residues. Losses at the gene ends were 3 bases for V and 4 bases for J; bases not matched to a gene: 9. In germline, CDR1 is LGHNA, CDR2 YSLEER. This chain's CDR3 is CASSHLTSGRARYEQYF. CDR3 nucleotide sequence: TGCGCCAGCAGCCATCTCACTAGCGGGAGGGCCAGGTACGAGCAGTACTTC.

This clonotype has a handful of counts. This may stem from a read error, because a much larger clone lies one nucleotide away. The rearrangement links TRBV6-1 to TRBJ2-5; D ambiguous. Trimming removed 3 bases from V and 5 bases from J, with 4 bases in between. Germline values: CDR1 MNHNS, CDR2 SASEGT. The CDR3 runs 11 residues. CDR3 coding DNA: TGTGCCAGCAGTGATTTGGAGACCCAGTACTTC. This gives the protein CASSDLETQYF.

This clonotype showed up just a few times. The CDR3 nucleotides read TGTGCCAGCAGCCTACGGGACAGCCTAGACACCGGGGAGCTGTTTTTT. This encodes CASSLRDSLDTGELFF. The chain uses TRBV7-8 and TRBJ2-2, with 7 bases lining up with TRBD1. Per germline, CDR1 SGHVS and CDR2 FQNEAQ. The CDR3 loop spans 16 amino acids. V was clipped by 5 bases and J by 3 bases; unmatched bases: 9.

The chain employs TRBV10-3 and TRBJ2-3, with 12 bases lining up with TRBD2. The length of the CDR3 is 15 residues. Germline CDR1 is ENHRY and CDR2 is SYGVKD. The V and J ends lost 6 bases and 3 bases, in that order; junction bases with no gene match: 4. CDR3 loop: CAIRTSGGSTDTQYF. In nucleotides, the CDR3 is TGTGCCATCAGAACTAGCGGGGGGTCTACAGATACGCAGTATTTT.

The chain joins TRBV20-1 to TRBJ1-5; D is possibly TRBD1 (6 bases). The CDR3 runs to 15 residues. From germline, CDR1 is DFQATT and CDR2 SNEGSKA (reference sequence). The ends were cut back, 2 bases at V and 5 bases at J, with 16 bases in the middle. CDR3 residues: CSARSDSFRDQPQHF. The CDR3 DNA is TGCAGTGCTAGATCGGACAGTTTTCGCGATCAGCCCCAGCATTTT.

This clonotype was detected a few times. The chain recombines TRBV7-8 with TRBJ2-7; possibly TRBD1 for D (6 bases). This CDR3 is 14 amino acids long. CDR1 and CDR2 from the germline V gene are SGHVS and FQNEAQ. V lost 3 bases, J lost 4 bases, and 13 bases lay in between. The CDR3 loop is CASSFEYRAYEQYF. DNA for the CDR3: TGTGCCAGCAGCTTCGAGTACAGGGCGTACGAGCAGTACTTC.

The rearrangement links TRBV12-3 or TRBV12-4 to TRBJ2-2, with TRBD1 matching over 8 bases. V gave up 1 base and J gave up 7 bases; unmatched junction bases: 2. The CDR3 has 14 amino acids. CDR3 sequence: CASSLDTGGGELFF. The CDR3 bases are TGTGCCAGCAGTTTAGATACAGGGGGCGGGGAGCTGTTTTTT.

V is TRBV20-1 and J is TRBJ2-3, with D unresolved. Germline assignment: CDR1 DFQATT and CDR2 SNEGSKA (reference sequence). Trimming cost V 0 bases and J 4 bases, with 14 bases left between them. The CDR3 length is 15 residues. The CDR3 loop is CSARDSSRASDTQYF. The CDR3 coding sequence is TGCAGTGCTAGAGATAGCTCTCGCGCCTCAGATACGCAGTATTTT.

This clonotype was recorded many times. J is TRBJ2-5 and V is TRBV29-1, with D maybe TRBD1 (6 bases). CDR1 and CDR2 (germline): SQVTM, ANQGSEA. V dropped 5 bases and J dropped 3 bases, with 10 bases sitting between them. The CDR3 runs to 12 residues. CDR3 nucleotide sequence: TGCAGCGTTAGTCGACAGGAAGAGACCCAGTACTTC. Protein: CSVSRQEETQYF.

This clonotype was counted only a few times. J is TRBJ2-2 and V is TRBV5-1; D remains ambiguous. Per the germline V gene, CDR1 is SGHRS and CDR2 is YFSETQ. This CDR3 contains 15 residues. V was clipped by 1 base and J by 0 bases, with 7 bases between them. This chain's CDR3 is CASSLPLTNTGELFF. The DNA for the CDR3 is TGCGCCAGCAGCTTGCCCCTCACGAACACCGGGGAGCTGTTTTTT.

This clonotype was counted only a few times. The J gene is TRBJ1-5, the V gene TRBV27; 8 bases line up with TRBD1. The germline CDR1 and CDR2 sequences are MNHEY and SMNVEV (reference sequence). This CDR3 contains 14 residues. J gave up 7 bases and V 6 bases, and 8 bases lay outside the gene matches. Here the CDR3 DNA reads TGTGCCAGCAGCACAGGGGGACCCGGGCAGCCCCAGCATTTT. This codes for CASSTGGPGQPQHF.

V usage is TRBV2 and J usage is TRBJ1-4; D is ambiguous. This CDR3 has 14 amino acids. From germline, CDR1 is SNHLY and CDR2 FYNNEI. Trimming left V 7 bases short and J 3 bases short, with 12 bases between. For the CDR3, the DNA is TGTGCCAGCACAAGGCCCGTTCCTAATGAAAAACTGTTTTTT. The encoded protein is CASTRPVPNEKLFF.

This clonotype was seen ten or more times. The chain recombines TRBV7-2 with TRBJ2-5, with TRBD1 matching over 8 bases. The CDR3 covers 15 residues. The V segment lost 3 bases and the J segment 5 bases; nucleotides outside the gene matches: 8. Germline V gene data show CDR1 as SGHTA and CDR2 as FQGNSA. DNA for the CDR3: TGTGCCAGCAGCTTCAGGACAGGGTTTCGGGAGACCCAGTACTTC. It is translated as CASSFRTGFRETQYF.

The gene calls are TRBV20-1 and TRBJ2-7; 10 bases fit TRBD1. After removal of 6 bases from V and 1 base from J, the junction contained 6 bases not matched to a gene. The CDR3 length is 14 residues. Germline assignment: CDR1 DFQATT and CDR2 SNEGSKA (reference sequence). The CDR3 bases are TGCAGTGCACCCGGGACAGGGGTTTCCTACGAGCAGTACTTC. Amino acids: CSAPGTGVSYEQYF.

This clonotype was counted a few times. The V gene is TRBV6-2 or TRBV6-3, the J gene TRBJ1-1, with D perhaps TRBD1 (6 bases). Per the germline V gene, CDR1 is MNHEY and CDR2 is SVGEGT. The CDR3 has 16 residues. Trimming left V 0 bases short and J 5 bases short, with 16 bases between. CDR3 loop: CASSYSTPGVETEAFF. CDR3 sequence (DNA): TGTGCCAGCAGTTACTCGACGCCAGGGGTGGAGACTGAAGCTTTCTTT.

The V and J genes are TRBV20-1 and TRBJ2-1; 12 bases agree with TRBD1. Germline CDR1 reads DFQATT; CDR2 reads SNEGSKA (reference sequence). Trimming took 1 base from V and 8 from J; bases not matched to a gene: 3. There are 14 residues in the CDR3. DNA of the CDR3: TGCAGTGCTAGAGGGGGACAGGGGGCCGATGAGCAGTTCTTC. It is translated as CSARGGQGADEQFF.

A remark on this clonotype: The CDR3 does not close with the conserved phenylalanine or tryptophan, likely indicating a read error. For the CDR3, the DNA is TGTGCCAGCAGCTTATTAGGCGGGACTAGCGCAAGCACAGATACGCAGTATCTT. Its translation: CASSLLGGTSASTDTQYL. The rearrangement joins TRBV7-6 to TRBJ2-3; 10 bases are shared with TRBD2. The CDR3 loop spans 18 amino acids. Germline CDR1 is SGHVS and CDR2 is FNYEAQ. V trimming: 2 bases; J trimming: 0 bases; junction bases outside the gene matches: 8.

The chain links TRBV12-3 or TRBV12-4 to TRBJ2-3, with 7 bases fitting TRBD1. The CDR3 is made up of 14 amino acids. The V gene end was trimmed by 6 bases and the J gene end by 1 base; junction bases not matched to a gene: 4. CDR3 nucleotides: TGTGCCAGCAGACGGGACAGTGGCACAGATACGCAGTATTTT. Its protein product is CASRRDSGTDTQYF.

The chain is built from TRBV20-1 and TRBJ2-5, with 8 bases lining up with TRBD2. The CDR3 is made up of 14 amino acids. The V segment lost 5 bases and the J segment 0 bases; nucleotides outside the gene matches: 5. Germline CDR1 and CDR2: DFQATT and SNEGSKA (reference sequence). CDR3 in amino acids: CSASRLAYQETQYF. The CDR3 DNA follows: TGCAGTGCTTCTCGACTAGCGTACCAAGAGACCCAGTACTTC.

This clonotype was seen a handful of times. This chain uses TRBV7-2 with TRBJ2-7; a possible D gene is TRBD2 (6 bases). This CDR3 is 13 amino acids long. The germline V gene has CDR1 SGHTA and CDR2 FQGNSA. Trimming pared 5 bases from V and 6 bases from J, leaving 14 bases between. The CDR3 loop is CASSDSRRGEQYF. In DNA form, the CDR3 reads TGTGCCAGCAGCGACTCCCGGAGGGGCGAGCAGTACTTC.

CDR3 sequence reads: CASRGQPKSSGNTIYF. The CDR3 DNA sequence: TGTGCCAGCAGGGGACAGCCTAAGAGCTCTGGAAACACCATATATTTT. V is TRBV12-3 or TRBV12-4 and J is TRBJ1-3, with 7 bases aligning to TRBD1. This CDR3 is built from 16 residues. After removal of 6 bases from V and 0 bases from J, the junction contained 8 bases not matched to a gene.